This T cell receptor beta chain is drawn from a study of blood T cell repertoires in COVID-19 (dated by TCRdb to between 2020 and 2021). Concerning the study at large: Collaborator samples came from the United States, Italy and Spain and covered acute and convalescent phases of COVID-19. The prospective study material was composed of cDNA or gDNA derived from T cells, B-cell-depleted T cells, or PBMCs. Deeply sampled blood TCRbeta repertoires from subjects exposed to, actively infected with, or recovered from COVID-19 were included in the dataset. The repertoires were made available in a free public database intended to serve as a resource for research on the immune response to SARS-CoV-2. Samples came from the ongoing ImmuneRACE study (first 160 participants) plus 1,254 subjects from 6 global collaborators. Nearly every sample came with metadata listing a de-identified subject ID, COVID-19 status, age in years and sex. Where available, HLA class I and class II types were obtained from metadata supplied by the sample provider rather than from assay-based typing. Study-level results and caveats: The quantity of clinical and demographic metadata differed by source and by participant and was supplied without curation.

Here V drops 1 base and J drops 11 bases, and the junction holds 13 bases not matched to any gene. Spanning cysteine to phenylalanine, the CDR3 consists of 15 amino acids. This entry keeps only the CDR3 DNA: 45 bases, framed from base 1. According to the germline V gene, CDR1 reads SGHTA and CDR2 reads FQGNSA. TCRbeta CDR3 regions were amplified from genomic DNA using the immunoSEQ Assay, a bias-controlled multiplex PCR. In the original analysis: Within the assay, amplification of reference gene primers was used to estimate how many nucleated cells each sample contained. To quantify the absolute abundance of each unique TCRbeta CDR3 rearrangement, sequence reads were collapsed and filtered. For each sample, productive Simpson clonality was calculated as the square root of Simpson's diversity index across productive rearrangements. TCRdb limited this immuneACCESS table to in-frame rearrangements with V and J called. A share of clones is missing; checked studies link under half to unresolved V genes, and the rest is unexplained. The DNA was the basis for D and trimming; V, J and clone size are from that table. In all, the sample holds 60,000 to 70,000 clones, and approximately 84% of those were seen once. In total, the top ten clones hold 7.5% to 9% of the sample.

Comment on this clone: What this receptor recognizes is not known. No base qualities exist here, and no much larger clone lies one base off it.

Whole blood was collected in K2EDTA tubes by collaborating institutions according to the institutions' own protocols. For TCRbeta analysis, collaborator samples were shipped as frozen whole blood, as isolated PBMCs, or as DNA extracted from either sample type. This receptor chain uses TRBV7-2 and TRBJ2-5; 7 bases in the middle match TRBD1. The TCR was taken from a man aged 45-65 years with active COVID-19. Sequencing used peripheral blood. The CDR3 has the sequence CASSLGPGTAPRQYF. The DNA reads as follows: TGTGCCAGCAGCTTAGGGCCAGGGACAGCCCCTCGGCAGTACTTC.